This TCR beta chain was sequenced during a study of shared clonotypes between healthy human individuals. The CDR3 is made up of 12 amino acids. Only Caucasian adults living in Nashville, Tennessee served as donors. Sequencing used immunoSEQ multiplex PCR; TCRdb keeps in-frame clones, though not all of them. This sample has about 640,000 clones, with about 78% found just once. This clone was detected a few times. This TCR was sampled from a woman in her thirties in good health. The gene calls are TRBV12-1 and TRBJ2-4; the table assigns TRBD2, which was not confirmed against the DNA. TRBV12-1 is listed as a pseudogene. Input material: memory CD4+ T cells sorted from blood. Indicated subset: CD45RA-negative fraction. The CDR3 spells CASSFAGEVQYF. DNA of the CDR3: TGTGCCAGCAGCTTTGCTGGGGAGGTTCAGTACTTC.